The 32 T cell receptor beta chains below were found in one sample sequenced in a study of T-cell reconstitution after alpha-beta-depleted transplantation in children. Preparation of the TCRbeta library used unique molecular identifiers. TCRdb re-called the PCR reads with MiXCR, one entry per CDR3 protein. In the table there are just over 950,000 distinct CDR3 sequences, 25% to 35% of which are singletons. The source material was PBMCs, mostly from graft donor cells, sampled 360 days after TCRalphabeta/CD19-depleted stem cell transplant. These receptors all come from a boy under three years old who had a stem cell transplant for SCID, so the T cells may come from the graft donor.

This clonotype came up a few times. The CDR3 nucleotides read TGTGCCAGCAGCAACCGGCGGAGGGCGTCGCGCAATCAGCCCCAGCATTTT. The encoded protein is CASSNRRRASRNQPQHF. This chain joins TRBV21-1 and TRBJ1-5. TRBV21-1 is marked as a pseudogene. The CDR3 is 17 residues long.

This clonotype was picked up a small number of times. The chain combines TRBV6-1 with TRBJ1-2, with D perhaps TRBD1 (5 bases). There are 13 residues in the CDR3. CDR1 and CDR2 from the germline V gene are MNHNS and SASEGT. V lost 7 bases and J 4 bases, leaving 13 bases between the germline ends. The CDR3, as DNA: TGTGCCAGCAACTCAGGGAAAGGCTATGGCTACACCTTC. Translating gives CASNSGKGYGYTF.

V usage is TRBV7-9 and J usage is TRBJ2-3, with D perhaps matching TRBD2 (5 bases). The V gene's germline CDR1 is SEHNR and CDR2 FQNEAQ (reference sequence). This CDR3 contains 17 residues. Trimming pared 1 base from V and 0 bases from J, leaving 14 bases between. Here the CDR3 DNA reads TGTGCCAGCAGCTTAGACCTTGGACTGGGAAGCACAGATACGCAGTATTTT. It encodes CASSLDLGLGSTDTQYF.

This clonotype occurred many times. The chain is built from TRBV4-1 and TRBJ2-3; the D call may be TRBD1 or TRBD2 (5 bases each). The CDR3 loop spans 15 amino acids. The germline V gene encodes CDR1 MGHRA and CDR2 YSYEKL. Trimming left V 1 base short and J 5 bases short, with 13 bases between. The CDR3, as DNA: TGCGCCAGCAGCCAAGGTTTCGGGGCGATAGATACGCAGTATTTT. The encoded protein is CASSQGFGAIDTQYF.

This clonotype was picked up a small number of times. The gene calls are TRBV5-1 and TRBJ1-1; D is undetermined. Trimming removed 0 bases from V and 0 bases from J, with 12 bases in between. The CDR3 is 16 amino acids. Per the germline V gene, CDR1 is SGHRS and CDR2 is YFSETQ. The CDR3 is CASSLAAGVMNTEAFF. The CDR3 DNA is TGCGCCAGCAGCTTGGCGGCAGGAGTTATGAACACTGAAGCTTTCTTT.

This clonotype showed up just a few times. The chain is built from TRBV12-3 or TRBV12-4 and TRBJ2-7; TRBD2 matches 8 bases. Unmatched junction bases numbered 10, after V lost 6 bases and J lost 3 bases. CDR3 length: 15 residues. The CDR3 here is CASSPPGLVIYEQYF. The CDR3, as DNA: TGTGCCAGCAGCCCCCCGGGACTAGTTATCTACGAGCAGTACTTC.

This clonotype was seen many times. One end of the junction varies from germline; a read error may be responsible. This chain joins TRBV12-3 or TRBV12-4 and TRBJ1-5; D not certain. The CDR3 is made up of 14 amino acids. In DNA, the CDR3 is TGTGCCAGCAGCTTAGGTCGGGGATATCAGCCCCAGCATTTT. Its protein product is CASSLGRGYQPQHF.

This clonotype has more than one count but fewer than ten. J is TRBJ1-2 and V is TRBV5-6; no firm D call. The CDR3 loop spans 16 amino acids. V was clipped by 4 bases and J by 4 bases, with 20 bases between them. Germline CDR1 reads SGHDT; CDR2 reads YYEEEE. The CDR3 DNA is TGTGCCAGCAGCCAACCGACTCCTAGGAATAGCTATGGCTACACCTTC. Its protein product is CASSQPTPRNSYGYTF. The full variable domain, in which reference TRBV5-6 and TRBJ1-2 provide the parts outside the CDR3, is DAGVTQSPTHLIKTRGQQVTLRCSPKSGHDTVSWYQQALGQGPQFIFQYYEEEERQRGNFPDRFSGHQFPNYSSELNVNALLLGDSALYLCASSQPTPRNSYGYTFGSGTRLTVV.

This chain links TRBV7-3 with TRBJ2-5; the D gene is possibly TRBD1 (5 bases). The germline CDR1 and CDR2 sequences are SGHTA and FQGTGA. The V end was cut by 1 base, the J end by 3 bases, with 9 bases between. This CDR3 region has 14 residues. CDR3: CASSLRAREETQYF. CDR3 coding DNA: TGTGCCAGCAGCTTAAGGGCCAGGGAAGAGACCCAGTACTTC.

J is TRBJ2-6 and V is TRBV14; 7 bases are a match to TRBD1. With V trimmed by 4 bases and J by 1 base, 10 bases remained unmatched. Germline-derived CDR1 and CDR2 are SGHDN and FVKESK. There are 18 residues in the CDR3. The CDR3 region is CASSRGQLSLSGANVLTF. CDR3 coding DNA: TGTGCCAGCAGCCGGGGACAGCTCTCCTTATCTGGGGCCAACGTCCTGACTTTC.

This clonotype appeared once. The rearrangement links TRBV28 to TRBJ2-3, with TRBD2 matching 16 bases. The CDR3 consists of 16 residues. J gave up 5 bases and V 5 bases, and 4 bases lay outside the gene matches. Germline CDR1 is MDHEN and CDR2 is SYDVKM. The CDR3 sequence is CASSMGLAGGLDTQYF. CDR3 DNA: TGTGCCAGCAGTATGGGACTAGCGGGGGGGCTAGATACGCAGTATTTT. Complete variable domain (other parts from reference TRBV28 and TRBJ2-3): DVKVTQSSRYLVKRTGEKVFLECVQDMDHENMFWYRQDPGLGLRLIYFSYDVKMKEKGDIPEGYSVSREKKERFSLILESASTNQTSMYLCASSMGLAGGLDTQYFGPGTRLTVL.

The CDR3 DNA reads as TGTGCCAGCGGTAGGAACACTGAAGCTTTCTTT. It is translated as CASGRNTEAFF. The gene calls are TRBV27 and TRBJ1-1; D not certain. The V and J ends lost 8 bases and 1 base respectively, with 5 bases between them. From germline, CDR1 is MNHEY and CDR2 SMNVEV (reference sequence). The CDR3 is 11 residues long.

V gene TRBV27 combines with J gene TRBJ2-2, with 10 bases identical to TRBD1. The CDR3 sequence is 17 residues long. CDR1 is MNHEY and CDR2 is SMNVEV in the germline V gene (reference sequence). V lost 2 bases to trimming and J lost 0 bases; unmatched junction nucleotides: 3. CDR3 DNA: TGTGCCAGCAGTTTAAGGGGGACAGGGGCGAACACCGGGGAGCTGTTTTTT. Amino acid sequence: CASSLRGTGANTGELFF.

This clonotype was seen a few times. The chain has TRBV6-2 or TRBV6-3 and TRBJ2-1; weak D call: TRBD2 (5 bases). Germline V CDR1 and CDR2: MNHEY, SVGEGT. V shed 0 bases and J shed 0 bases, with 12 bases lying between them. CDR3 length equals 17 residues. This chain's CDR3 is CASSYSTFTSSYNEQFF. CDR3 nucleotides: TGTGCCAGCAGTTACTCGACGTTCACTAGCTCCTACAATGAGCAGTTCTTC.

This clonotype was observed a handful of times. The chain combines TRBV16 with TRBJ2-7, with unresolved D. CDR1 and CDR2 (germline): KGHSY, FQNENV. The CDR3 extends over 16 amino acids. V was clipped by 2 bases and J by 0 bases, with 14 bases between them. The CDR3 is CASSQLAQFSSYEQYF. The CDR3 bases are TGTGCCAGCAGCCAACTTGCGCAGTTCAGCTCCTACGAGCAGTACTTC.

The chain is built from TRBV5-1 and TRBJ2-5, with TRBD2 matching over 7 bases. Germline-derived CDR1 and CDR2 are SGHRS and YFSETQ. After removal of 4 bases from V and 4 bases from J, the junction contained 4 bases not matched to a gene. The CDR3 runs 13 residues. CDR3 DNA: TGCGCCAGCAGCCGGTGGGAGGGAGAGACCCAGTACTTC. Translation gives CASSRWEGETQYF.

A few counts support this clonotype. This chain links TRBV20-1 with TRBJ1-1, with TRBD1 identical over 7 bases. CDR1 is DFQATT and CDR2 is SNEGSKA in the germline V gene (reference sequence). This CDR3 is built from 11 residues. V trimming: 5 bases; J trimming: 7 bases; junction bases outside the gene matches: 4. The CDR3 nucleotides read TGCAGTGCTCGAGGGGGCCATGAAGCTTTCTTT. Its protein is CSARGGHEAFF.

This clonotype was seen a few times. V usage is TRBV4-2 and J usage is TRBJ2-2; D uncertain. This CDR3 is built from 14 residues. Germline V gives CDR1 LGHNA, CDR2 YNFKEQ. The V end was cut by 0 bases, the J end by 4 bases, with 6 bases between. DNA of the CDR3: TGTGCCAGCAGCCAAGAGTCCTTCACCGGGGAGCTGTTTTTT. Its protein product is CASSQESFTGELFF.

The chain has TRBV28 and TRBJ2-1, with 7 bases matching TRBD1. This CDR3 comprises 14 residues. The trim removed 4 bases at V and 7 bases at J, leaving 7 bases unmatched. Germline V gives CDR1 MDHEN, CDR2 SYDVKM. In DNA, the CDR3 is TGTGCCAGCAGTTCACAGGGGCCCCGAAATGAGCAGTTCTTC. It yields the protein CASSSQGPRNEQFF.

This clonotype appeared a few times. The rearrangement links TRBV12-3 or TRBV12-4 to TRBJ1-4; D ambiguous. Deletions cut 3 bases from V and 11 bases from J, with 19 bases between. The CDR3 is 15 residues long. The CDR3 loop reads CASSFRPPLAGKLFF. CDR3 sequence (DNA): TGTGCCAGCAGTTTCCGGCCGCCTCTGGCCGGGAAACTGTTTTTT.

A few counts support this clonotype. The V gene is TRBV27, the J gene TRBJ1-1, with D unclear. The length of the CDR3 is 12 residues. Looked up from germline, CDR1 is MNHEY and CDR2 is SMNVEV (reference sequence). The V gene lost 8 bases and the J gene lost 1 base, with 8 bases spanning the gap. The CDR3 is CASGIGNTEAFF. The CDR3 DNA reads TGTGCCAGCGGGATAGGGAACACTGAAGCTTTCTTT.

The V and J genes are TRBV4-2 and TRBJ2-7; TRBD1 might be the D (5 bases). V lost 10 bases and J lost 0, with 16 bases in between. This CDR3 is 14 amino acids long. Germline values: CDR1 LGHNA, CDR2 YNFKEQ. CDR3 loop: CAIGRQGLSYEQYF. In nucleotides, the CDR3 is TGTGCCATCGGCCGCCAGGGCCTCTCCTACGAGCAGTACTTC.

This clonotype was seen a handful of times. This rearrangement joins TRBV12-3 or TRBV12-4 to TRBJ2-3; D not certain. V was shortened by 6 bases and J by 0 bases, with 16 bases between the two germline ends. CDR3 length: 16 amino acids. CDR3 nucleotides: TGTGCCAGCAGCCGGCTATTTCTCTCTAGCACAGATACGCAGTATTTT. Translating gives CASSRLFLSSTDTQYF.

This clonotype has only a few counts. The chain has TRBV28 and TRBJ1-5; a possible D gene is TRBD1 (6 bases). Trimming cost V 2 bases and J 3 bases, with 14 bases left between them. This CDR3 comprises 16 residues. From germline, CDR1 is MDHEN and CDR2 SYDVKM. The CDR3 protein is CASSLEGRGANQPQHF. In nucleotides, the CDR3 is TGTGCCAGCAGTTTAGAGGGCAGGGGCGCCAATCAGCCCCAGCATTTT. Variable domain in full (rest from reference TRBV28 and TRBJ1-5): DVKVTQSSRYLVKRTGEKVFLECVQDMDHENMFWYRQDPGLGLRLIYFSYDVKMKEKGDIPEGYSVSREKKERFSLILESASTNQTSMYLCASSLEGRGANQPQHFGDGTRLSIL.

CDR3 residues: CASSLAVGDWDNQPQHF. The CDR3 bases are TGTGCCAGCAGCTTAGCGGTCGGGGATTGGGATAATCAGCCCCAGCATTTT. This chain connects TRBV7-2 to TRBJ1-5; D unresolved. From germline, CDR1 is SGHTA and CDR2 FQGNSA. V lost 0 bases and J 4 bases, leaving 16 bases between the germline ends. The CDR3 totals 17 residues.

This clonotype was seen at least ten times. This chain joins TRBV4-1 and TRBJ2-6; D gene ambiguous. The V and J ends lost 1 base and 0 bases respectively, with 7 bases between them. The CDR3 has 16 amino acids. From germline, CDR1 is MGHRA and CDR2 YSYEKL. In nucleotides, the CDR3 is TGCGCCAGCAGCCAAGTAGGCCTCTCTGGGGCCAACGTCCTGACTTTC. Encoded protein: CASSQVGLSGANVLTF.

This clonotype has just a few counts. The rearrangement joins TRBV12-3 or TRBV12-4 to TRBJ2-1, with 10 bases matching TRBD2. The CDR3 is made up of 16 amino acids. V was pared by 6 bases and J by 7 bases, with 12 bases of the junction left unmatched. This chain's CDR3 is CASSSQSSGGANEQFF. CDR3 DNA: TGTGCCAGCAGCTCCCAGTCCAGCGGGGGGGCTAATGAGCAGTTCTTC.

This clonotype came up a few times. This chain uses TRBV28 with TRBJ2-7, with 9 bases aligning to TRBD1. Trimming removed 6 bases from V and 0 bases from J; junction bases left unmatched: 6. The CDR3 is made up of 15 amino acids. Germline CDR1 reads MDHEN; CDR2 reads SYDVKM. The CDR3 DNA reads as TGTGCCAGCAGGGACAGGGGCCCTCACTCCTACGAGCAGTACTTC. Protein sequence: CASRDRGPHSYEQYF.

This clonotype was found once. The J gene is TRBJ2-5, the V gene TRBV10-3; tentatively, D is TRBD2 (6 bases). The germline gives CDR1 ENHRY, CDR2 SYGVKD. The ends were cut back, 4 bases at V and 4 bases at J, with 13 bases in the middle. The CDR3 totals 14 residues. The CDR3 sequence is CAISGNSGRETQYF. The CDR3 region has the DNA TGTGCCATCAGTGGGAATAGCGGAAGAGAGACCCAGTACTTC.

A few counts support this clonotype. The chain carries TRBV6-1 and TRBJ2-3; no clear D. CDR1 MNHNS and CDR2 SASEGT come from the germline V gene. The CDR3 has 15 amino acids. Trimming pared 7 bases from V and 4 bases from J, leaving 18 bases between. The chain's CDR3 is CASTPSGPASDTQYF. In nucleotides, the CDR3 is TGTGCCAGCACCCCTTCTGGTCCAGCCTCAGATACGCAGTATTTT.

This clonotype was detected only a few times. The chain has TRBV12-3 or TRBV12-4 and TRBJ2-1; D is possibly TRBD1 (6 bases). V was pared by 8 bases and J by 5 bases, with 16 bases between. The CDR3 spans 14 residues. CDR3 amino acids: CASGFGGPNNEQFF. CDR3 nucleotide sequence: TGTGCCAGCGGATTTGGGGGCCCCAACAATGAGCAGTTCTTC.

The V and J genes are TRBV7-9 and TRBJ2-1; TRBD2 agrees at 10 bases. The germline CDR1 and CDR2 sequences are SEHNR and FQNEAQ (reference sequence). This CDR3 is built from 15 residues. With 3 bases clipped from V and 5 bases from J, the junction kept 4 bases outside the gene matches. The CDR3 region is CASSFLLAGDNEQFF. The CDR3 DNA is TGTGCCAGCAGCTTTCTCCTAGCGGGAGACAATGAGCAGTTCTTC.